This paragraph covers one T cell receptor (beta chain) sequence. Its specificity is not known. Within the sample, other DNA sequences also encode this same CDR3. Naive CD8 isolation took CD45RO-negative cells positively selected for CCR7 and excluded terminally differentiated effector memory CD45RA+ cells. For every subset, genomic DNA was evenly distributed across several immunoSEQ plates. Sorted-subset replicate PCR reactions were performed with around 200 ng DNA, corresponding to roughly 29,000 T cell genomes. The protocol was immunoSEQ multiplex PCR, while the TCRdb copy is restricted to in-frame clones and leaves out a portion. The repertoire holds 2 million or so clones, with around 96% as singletons. The sample belongs to a study of shared clonotypes between healthy human individuals. Study conclusions and caveats: Generally, naive subsets came out with larger estimated richness than memory subsets. In this cohort, only blood was sampled, and tissue repertoires likely differ.

CDR1 and CDR2 (germline): MNHEY, SMNVEV (reference sequence). The CDR3 is made up of 14 amino acids. Trimming removed 6 bases at V and 0 bases at J, with 10 bases between. Material: naive CD8+ T cells sorted from blood. The receptor comes from a young man in good health. The rearrangement joins TRBV27 to TRBJ2-3, with no clear D. The chain's CDR3 is CASSLITSTDTQYF. In DNA form, the CDR3 reads TGTGCCAGCAGCCTAATAACTAGCACAGATACGCAGTATTTT.